This TCR beta chain comes out of a study of early T cells in non-severe SARS-CoV-2 infection. Individually, cDNA molecules had unique molecular identifiers attached to them. Via MiXCR, TCRdb re-called the 5' RACE reads, giving one row per CDR3 protein. This table has 69,000 or so distinct CDR3 sequences, roughly 8.7% appearing once. This clonotype was detected only a few times. Losses at the gene ends were 4 bases for V and 6 bases for J; bases not matched to a gene: 5. This CDR3 is 14 amino acids long. Germline V lookup: CDR1 SGHVS, CDR2 FNYEAQ. This receptor was taken from an adult who was a healthcare worker with PCR-confirmed SARS-CoV-2 infection or an uninfected control (not recorded which). The chain employs TRBV7-6 and TRBJ2-5; 10 bases line up with TRBD1. The material sequenced was whole blood. For the CDR3, the DNA is TGTGCCAGCAGCTGGACAGGGGGACATAAGACCCAGTACTTC. Translation: CASSWTGGHKTQYF.